One sample yielded the 8 T cell receptor beta chains listed below, sequenced in a study of breast tumors, draining lymph nodes, adjacent tissues. TCRdb analysed the multiplex PCR reads with MiXCR anew, one entry per CDR3 protein. This table has tens of thousands of distinct CDR3 sequences, more than 20% appearing once. The sequencing sample was made of breast tumor tissue. The receptor source for this set is a female donor with breast cancer. Some clones in this sample may be carry-over from other donors' samples.

This clonotype was counted ten times or more. This chain uses TRBV20-1 with TRBJ2-7; 11 positions match TRBD2. Germline assignment: CDR1 DFQATT and CDR2 SNEGSKA (reference sequence). With V trimmed by 2 bases and J by 3 bases, 3 bases remained unmatched. The CDR3 sequence is 14 residues long. In DNA, the CDR3 is TGCAGTGCTAGAAAGACTAGCGGGAACTACGAGCAGTACTTC. Its translation: CSARKTSGNYEQYF.

For this clonotype: This may arise from a read error, as a much more abundant clone is one base away. The chain uses TRBV7-3 and TRBJ2-1, with D tentatively TRBD2 (6 bases). Germline V gene data show CDR1 as SGHTA and CDR2 as FQGTGA. Trimming removed 4 bases from V and 5 bases from J, with 12 bases in between. This CDR3 is 14 amino acids long. The CDR3 protein is CASSSYGGNNEQFF. The CDR3 DNA sequence: TGTGCCAGCAGCTCATACGGAGGGAACAATGAGCAGTTCTTC.

This clonotype appeared many times. The chain uses TRBV11-2 and TRBJ2-3; 8 bases match TRBD2. This CDR3 is built from 15 residues. Trimming took 3 bases from V and 2 from J; bases not matched to a gene: 4. Germline V gene data show CDR1 as SGHAT and CDR2 as FQNNGV. The CDR3 bases are TGTGCCAGCAGCTTCCTAGCGGGCCTCACAGATACGCAGTATTTT. Protein: CASSFLAGLTDTQYF.

This clonotype was recorded many times. The chain combines TRBV2 with TRBJ2-2; perhaps D is TRBD1 or TRBD2 (5 bases each). Deletions cut 3 bases from V and 5 bases from J, with 7 bases between. The CDR3 runs 13 residues. The germline CDR1 and CDR2 sequences are SNHLY and FYNNEI. The CDR3 loop reads CASSEGVTGELFF. The CDR3 DNA is TGTGCCAGCAGTGAGGGGGTGACCGGGGAGCTGTTTTTT.

About this clonotype itself: Compared with germline, one end of the junction differs, possibly owing to a read error. V is TRBV6-2 or TRBV6-3 and J is TRBJ1-4; 11 positions match TRBD1. The CDR3 consists of 15 residues. Germline assignment: CDR1 MNHEY and CDR2 SVGEGT. CDR3 nucleotide sequence: TGTGCCAGCAGTTACGGAGGACAGGGGGCTGAAAAACTGTGTTTT. It yields the protein CASSYGGQGAEKLCF.

This chain connects TRBV5-8 to TRBJ1-4; D not resolved. This CDR3 comprises 14 residues. Deletions cut 4 bases from V and 4 bases from J, with 11 bases between. Germline V gene sequence: CDR1 SGHTS, CDR2 YDEGEE. CDR3 sequence: CASSTRAGNEKLFF. The DNA of the CDR3 is TGTGCCAGCAGCACGAGGGCGGGTAATGAAAAACTGTTTTTT.

At least ten counts were recorded for this clonotype. This chain uses TRBV10-3 with TRBJ2-7; either TRBD1 or TRBD2 may fit D (5 bases each). V lost 1 base and J lost 2, with 15 bases in between. CDR1 is ENHRY and CDR2 is SYGVKD in the germline V gene. CDR3 size: 16 residues. The CDR3 sequence is CAISEFSGRGTYEQYF. In DNA form, the CDR3 reads TGTGCCATCAGTGAGTTCTCGGGACGCGGAACCTACGAGCAGTACTTC.

Turning to this clonotype: This may be a read error, as it is one base from a much larger clone. The chain couples TRBV19 to TRBJ1-2; D perhaps matches TRBD1 (6 bases). CDR1 is LNHDA and CDR2 is SQIVND in the germline V gene (reference sequence). V lost 6 bases, J lost 7 bases, and 21 bases lay in between. CDR3 length: 15 amino acids. The DNA of the CDR3 is TGTGCCAGTAGGAGAACAAACAGGGATAATCCTGGCTACACCTTC. Translated: CASRRTNRDNPGYTF.